Sequencing of this T cell receptor (beta chain) was carried out in a study of beta chain features in type 1 diabetes. Study as a whole: Sorted cells, approximately 100,000,000 in number, were examined across all samples. General study findings and limits: A cDNA-based sequencing approach could over-represent cells with high TCR expression. In the patient group, naive, central memory and Treg TCRB repertoires seemed more alike than in the healthy donor group.

About this clone itself: Its antigen is undetermined.

With 4 bases clipped from V and 7 bases from J, the junction kept 9 bases outside the gene matches. This CDR3 spans 15 amino acids. Germline assignment: CDR1 SGHRS and CDR2 YFSETQ. Expressed TCRB transcripts were sequenced after all isolated RNA was converted to cDNA. Profiling relied on immunoSEQ multiplex PCR, and the TCRdb table lists in-frame clones only, not all of them. Of fewer than 650,000 clones listed, about 16% were seen once; the top ten hold approximately 0.099%. J is TRBJ2-3 and V is TRBV5-1; 10 bases match TRBD2. The sequenced sample was naive CD4+ T cells from blood. The TCR comes from a man between 18 and 35 years old in good health. The CDR3 sequence is CASSPGLAKAHTQYF. CDR3 coding DNA: TGCGCCAGCAGCCCGGGACTAGCGAAAGCCCATACGCAGTATTTT.